The rows below give T cell receptor beta chains drawn from one sample of a study of cytomegalovirus exposure and HLA in healthy donors. The assay was immunoSEQ multiplex PCR, and TCRdb's table has in-frame clones only and misses some. The sample gives about 110,000 clones, roughly 71% of which show up once; about 5% is in the top ten. Material: PBMCs. The receptors here all came from a woman in her 70s in good health and CMV-seropositive. Both conserved end residues are part of each CDR3. A D gene is named only where the DNA matches it firmly. Only some rows state a clone size, as once, few, many or a class for expanded clones.

clone_size,j_call,v_call,d_call,cdr3_aa,cdr3_nt
-,TRBJ2-7,TRBV4-1,-,CASSQEAGQHYEQYF,TGCGCCAGCAGCCAAGAGGCCGGACAGCACTACGAGCAGTACTTC
once,TRBJ1-4,TRBV2,TRBD1,CASTGSGTGPNEKLFF,TGTGCCAGCACAGGCTCGGGGACAGGACCTAATGAAAAACTGTTTTTT
-,TRBJ2-3,TRBV19,-,CASSTDTLTDTQYF,TGTGCCAGTAGTACGGACACCCTCACAGATACGCAGTATTTT
few,TRBJ1-1,TRBV7-9,TRBD1,CASSSQGAVWNTEAFF,TGTGCCAGCAGCTCCCAGGGGGCGGTGTGGAACACTGAAGCTTTCTTT
-,TRBJ2-6,TRBV27,-,CASSERESGANVLTF,TGTGCCAGCAGTGAGAGGGAGTCTGGGGCCAACGTCCTGACTTTC
many,TRBJ1-5,TRBV6-1,-,CASSEVSYNQPQHF,TGTGCCAGCAGTGAAGTGTCCTACAATCAGCCCCAGCATTTT
-,TRBJ2-5,TRBV30,-,CAWSEASVGTQYF,TGTGCCTGGAGTGAGGCTAGCGTAGGGACCCAGTACTTC
-,TRBJ2-7,TRBV6-5,TRBD1,CATQDRAKQYF,TGTGCCACCCAAGACAGGGCTAAGCAGTACTTC
few,TRBJ1-2,TRBV6-1,-,CASSAVDKSLYGYTF,TGTGCCAGCAGTGCGGTGGACAAAAGTCTCTATGGCTACACCTTC
few,TRBJ1-1,TRBV7-2,-,CASSFGLNTEAFF,TGTGCCAGCAGCTTCGGGTTGAACACTGAAGCTTTCTTT